This section outlines one T cell receptor beta chain sequence together with its context. CDR3 length: 15 residues. Trimming took off 2 bases at V and 0 bases at J, with 10 bases between the two ends. Per the germline V gene, CDR1 is LNHDA and CDR2 is SQIVND (reference sequence). This specimen belongs to a study of blood T cell repertoires in COVID-19. Background on the study: The analysed material was cDNA or gDNA that came from T cells, B-cell-depleted T cells, or PBMCs.

Assay: immunoSEQ multiplex PCR; the TCRdb copy retains only in-frame clones and omits some. The table includes around 180,000 clones, more than 75% detected once. This clonotype was obtained from a woman aged 45-65 years with acute COVID-19. The genes are TRBV19 and TRBJ1-1, with unresolved D. Sequencing was carried out using PBMCs or T cells enriched from blood (not recorded which). The CDR3: CASSIRGPMNTEAFF. CDR3 bases: TGTGCCAGTAGTATAAGAGGGCCCATGAACACTGAAGCTTTCTTT.